This TCR beta chain was captured by sequencing in a study of blood T cell repertoires in COVID-19. Study-level background: COVID-19 samples collected from the United States, Italy and Spain covered acute and convalescent phases.

Germline V CDR1 and CDR2: SNHLY, FYNNEI. The CDR3 consists of 14 residues. Trimming removed 2 bases at V and 10 bases at J, with 12 bases between. Assay used: immunoSEQ multiplex PCR; TCRdb lists only in-frame clones, some missing. The sample lists 310,000 or so clones, approximately 90% occurring once. The sequencing sample was made of peripheral blood. The receptor's source is a woman aged 25 to 39 with COVID-19, enrolled during active disease. The chain carries TRBV2 and TRBJ1-6; a possible D gene is TRBD1 (5 bases). CDR3 protein: CASSELGGGSPLHF. For the CDR3, the DNA is TGTGCCAGCAGTGAACTTGGGGGGGGATCACCCCTCCACTTT.